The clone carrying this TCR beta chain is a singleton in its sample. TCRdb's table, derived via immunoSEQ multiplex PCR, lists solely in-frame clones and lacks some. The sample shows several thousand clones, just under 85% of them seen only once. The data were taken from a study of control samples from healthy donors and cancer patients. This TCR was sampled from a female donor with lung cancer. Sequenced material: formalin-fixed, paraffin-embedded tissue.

The CDR3 reads CASSQGQNTEAFF. The DNA for the CDR3 is TGCGCCAGCAGCCAAGGGCAGAACACTGAAGCTTTCTTT. V is TRBV4-3 and J is TRBJ1-1, with unresolved D. Trimming cost V 1 base and J 1 base, with 4 bases left between them. The CDR3 has 13 residues. Germline CDR1 LGHNA, CDR2 YSLEER.